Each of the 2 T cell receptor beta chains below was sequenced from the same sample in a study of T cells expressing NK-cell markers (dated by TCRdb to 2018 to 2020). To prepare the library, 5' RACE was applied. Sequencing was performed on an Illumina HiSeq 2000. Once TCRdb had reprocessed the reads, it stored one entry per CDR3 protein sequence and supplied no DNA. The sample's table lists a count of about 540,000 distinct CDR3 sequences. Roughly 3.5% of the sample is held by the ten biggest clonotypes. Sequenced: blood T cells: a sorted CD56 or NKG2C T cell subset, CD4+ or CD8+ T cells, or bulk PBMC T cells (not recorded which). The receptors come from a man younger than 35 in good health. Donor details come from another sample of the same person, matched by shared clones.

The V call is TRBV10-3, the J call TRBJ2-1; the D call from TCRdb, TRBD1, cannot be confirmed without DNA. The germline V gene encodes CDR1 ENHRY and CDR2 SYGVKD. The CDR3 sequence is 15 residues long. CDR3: CAISFPGPGNNEQFF.

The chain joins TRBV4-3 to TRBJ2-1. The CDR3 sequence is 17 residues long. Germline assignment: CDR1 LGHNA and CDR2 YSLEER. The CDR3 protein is CASSQDTSISSYNEQFF.